This is a list of T cell receptor beta chains from one sample in a study of CD4 T cells in relation to SARS-CoV-2 and coronaviruses. Their cognate antigens are unknown. Sequencing used immunoSEQ multiplex PCR; TCRdb keeps in-frame clones, though not all of them. The repertoire has 20,000 or so clones, roughly 80% of them found once; the top ten carry 16%. The sequenced sample consisted of CD4+ T cells from PBMCs, cultured in vitro. The source of these receptors is a human donor in good health. CDR3s include the opening cysteine and the closing phenylalanine or tryptophan. D genes are given only for firm matches. For some rows the clone size is stated as once, few or many, or as a class when expanded; others skip it.

j_gene	v_gene	abundance	d_gene	CDR3nt	CDR3aa
TRBJ2-1	TRBV18	few	NA	TGTGCCAGCTCACCGCCAAGCGGCCTCCGGAATGAGCAGTTCTTC	CASSPPSGLRNEQFF
TRBJ1-2	TRBV7-8	once	NA	TGTGCCAGCAGCTTAGATTTCAGAGGGTCTGATGGCTACACCTTC	CASSLDFRGSDGYTF
TRBJ1-1	TRBV5-1	NA	TRBD1	TGCGCCAGCAGCTCGGGACAGGGCAACACTGAAGCTTTCTTT	CASSSGQGNTEAFF
TRBJ2-1	TRBV7-9	once	TRBD2	TGTGCCAGCGGACTAGCGGGAGCAAATGAGCAGTTCTTC	CASGLAGANEQFF
TRBJ2-7	TRBV30	NA	TRBD2	TGTGCCTTTTGGACTAGCTACGAGCAGTACTTC	CAFWTSYEQYF
TRBJ2-3	TRBV19	NA	TRBD1	TGTGCCAGTAGTCCAGGGGGCCATGATGATACGCAGTATTTT	CASSPGGHDDTQYF
TRBJ2-1	TRBV5-4	NA	NA	TGTGCCAGCAGCACCCGGTTAGCGGCGAGCTCCTACAATGAGCAGTTCTTC	CASSTRLAASSYNEQFF
TRBJ2-1	TRBV20-1	NA	NA	TGCAGTGCTATAGACTACAATGAGCAGTTCTTC	CSAIDYNEQFF
TRBJ2-7	TRBV9	NA	TRBD2	TGTGCCAGCAGCGTAGATGCCGGGAGGACCAACGAGCAGTACTTC	CASSVDAGRTNEQYF
TRBJ1-2	TRBV6-5	NA	TRBD1	TGTGCCAGCAGCCAGGGGGTAGCTAACTATGGCTACACCTTC	CASSQGVANYGYTF
TRBJ2-7	TRBV19	few	TRBD2	TGTGCCAGTAGCCGAGTTGGAGGACTAGCGGGAGATGGCGACGAGCAGTACTTC	CASSRVGGLAGDGDEQYF
TRBJ2-7	TRBV6-5	few	NA	TGTGCCAGCAGTTACTCCGGGACGGGTTCCTACGAGCAGTACTTC	CASSYSGTGSYEQYF
TRBJ2-7	TRBV5-1	NA	NA	TGCGCCAGCAGCTTAGCGCCCGGGACCGCGGAGCAGTACTTC	CASSLAPGTAEQYF
TRBJ2-7	TRBV9	NA	TRBD2	TGTGCCAGCAGCATAGCGGGAGGGCCACACGAGCAGTACTTC	CASSIAGGPHEQYF
TRBJ2-1	TRBV5-4	NA	NA	TGTGCCAGCAGCCGAACTAGGTACAATGAGCAGTTCTTC	CASSRTRYNEQFF